The 9 T cell receptor beta chains below all came from one sample that was sequenced in a study of OX40 agonist ivuxolimab in advanced cancers. Sequenced by immunoSEQ multiplex PCR; TCRdb stores in-frame clones only, minus some. The profile covers about 21,000 clones, with 75% to 85% appearing a single time and approximately 9.6% taken by the ten largest. Here the sequenced sample was CD4+ or CD8+ T cells sorted from blood, taken in a trial of the OX40 agonist ivuxolimab. The receptors here all came from an adult with an advanced solid tumor such as melanoma, head and neck, liver or kidney cancer.

J is TRBJ2-4 and V is TRBV30; D not certain. The CDR3 contains 18 residues. The V and J ends lost 0 bases and 1 base respectively, with 19 bases between them. Germline CDR1 GTSNPN, CDR2 SVGIG (reference sequence). This CDR3 is CAWSVQFEAGTAKNIQYF. The CDR3 DNA follows: TGTGCCTGGAGTGTACAATTTGAGGCAGGCACTGCCAAAAACATTCAGTACTTC.

V is TRBV5-1 and J is TRBJ2-5; D is unclear. Trimming cost V 3 bases and J 4 bases, with 13 bases left between them. The CDR3 sequence is 14 residues long. The germline gives CDR1 SGHRS, CDR2 YFSETQ. The CDR3 region is CASSSNDLRETQYF. CDR3 nucleotide sequence: TGCGCCAGCAGCTCCAACGATCTGAGAGAGACCCAGTACTTC. Supplemented by reference TRBV5-1 and TRBJ2-5, the full variable domain reads KAGVTQTPRYLIKTRGQQVTLSCSPISGHRSVSWYQQTPGQGLQFLFEYFSETQRNKGNFPGRFSGRQFSNSRSEMNVSTLELGDSALYLCASSSNDLRETQYFGPGTRLLVL.

The rearrangement uses TRBV4-2 and TRBJ1-2; no clear D gene. Germline CDR1 LGHNA, CDR2 YNFKEQ. The CDR3 runs to 13 residues. V gave up 0 bases and J gave up 6 bases, with 8 bases separating them. The CDR3 DNA sequence: TGTGCCAGCAGCCAAGATAATAGGGATGGCTACACCTTC. This encodes CASSQDNRDGYTF.

This clone was seen just once. This chain joins TRBV25-1 and TRBJ2-1; the D call may be TRBD1 or TRBD2 (5 bases each). CDR1 MGHDK and CDR2 SYGVNS come from the germline V gene. CDR3 size: 11 residues. The V end lost 2 bases, the J end lost 14 bases, and 10 bases lay between the germline ends. CDR3 sequence reads: CASSEVGTEFF. The DNA for the CDR3 is TGTGCCAGCAGTGAAGTTGGGACGGAGTTCTTC.

The chain recombines TRBV6-4 with TRBJ2-3, with 12 bases aligning to TRBD2. The junction had 3 bases not matched to a gene; V was cut back by 4 bases and J by 1 base. The CDR3 runs to 16 residues. Germline CDR1 and CDR2: MRHNA and SNTAGT. CDR3 nucleotides: TGTGCCAGCAGTGCACTAGCGGGGGGCCGCACAGATACGCAGTATTTT. This sequence encodes CASSALAGGRTDTQYF.

V and J are TRBV6-1 and TRBJ1-1; no clear D gene. The CDR3 loop spans 14 amino acids. Germline V gene data show CDR1 as MNHNS and CDR2 as SASEGT. V was clipped by 6 bases and J by 5 bases, with 16 bases between them. The CDR3 region has the DNA TGTGCCAGCAGCCCTTACGAGGGTCGGACTGAAGCTTTCTTT. This codes for CASSPYEGRTEAFF.

The chain recombines TRBV7-6 with TRBJ1-3; unclear D gene. Trimming took off 6 bases at V and 4 bases at J, with 13 bases between the two ends. Per the germline V gene, CDR1 is SGHVS and CDR2 is FNYEAQ. The CDR3 extends over 14 amino acids. The CDR3 region is CASSPQHGGNTIYF. The CDR3 nucleotides read TGTGCCAGCAGTCCCCAACACGGCGGAAACACCATATATTTT.

This sequence joins TRBV5-5 and TRBJ1-1; 7 bases map to TRBD1. Germline V gene data show CDR1 as SGHKS and CDR2 as YYEKEE (reference sequence). CDR3 length: 15 amino acids. The V and J ends lost 4 bases and 10 bases, in that order; junction bases with no gene match: 16. The CDR3 sequence: CASSPTTGTVVRAFF. CDR3 nucleotides: TGTGCCAGCAGCCCGACCACGGGGACAGTCGTGAGAGCTTTCTTT.

The gene calls are TRBV10-2 and TRBJ1-6, with D possibly matching TRBD1 (5 bases). Trimming removed 0 bases at V and 10 bases at J, with 7 bases between. This CDR3 contains 13 residues. CDR1 is WSHSY, CDR2 SAAADI, per germline. The CDR3 loop reads CASSESDSSPLHF. The DNA for the CDR3 is TGCGCCAGCAGTGAGTCTGACAGCTCACCCCTCCACTTT.